These T cell receptor beta chains were read from a single sample in a study of blood T cell repertoires in COVID-19. Clones were sequenced by immunoSEQ multiplex PCR, and TCRdb holds only the in-frame ones, with some missing. Among about 310,000 clones listed, about nine tenths were seen once. The sample consisted of peripheral blood. All receptors come from a man aged 50 to 60 with active or convalescent COVID-19. The CDR3 runs from the conserved cysteine through the conserved F or W. D genes are given only for firm matches. The listing skips clone size in some rows; elsewhere it reads once, few, many or a size class.

J | size | D | V | length | CDR3 | DNA
TRBJ1-6 | NA | NA | TRBV4-3 | 20 | CASSQDLHQGTPFYNSPLHF | TGCGCCAGCAGCCAAGATCTACATCAGGGGACCCCTTTTTATAATTCACCCCTCCACTTT
TRBJ1-2 | NA | NA | TRBV6-5 | 14 | CASSYTEQADGYTF | TGTGCCAGCAGTTACACGGAACAGGCAGATGGCTACACCTTC
TRBJ2-4 | NA | NA | TRBV27 | 16 | CASSKGRGLAKNIQYF | TGTGCCAGCAGCAAAGGACGGGGACTAGCCAAAAACATTCAGTACTTC
TRBJ2-2 | NA | TRBD2 | TRBV9 | 14 | CASTGGSFTGELFF | TGTGCCAGCACGGGGGGTAGTTTCACCGGGGAGCTGTTTTTT
TRBJ2-3 | once | NA | TRBV5-6 | 15 | CASSLVAGGTDTQYF | TGTGCCAGCAGCTTGGTGGCGGGTGGGACAGATACGCAGTATTTT
TRBJ1-1 | NA | NA | TRBV30 | 13 | CAWAPTVNTEAFF | TGTGCCTGGGCCCCGACAGTTAACACTGAAGCTTTCTTT
TRBJ2-3 | NA | TRBD2 | TRBV19 | 14 | CATKRGQDVDTQYF | TGTGCCACAAAGCGGGGTCAAGATGTGGATACGCAGTATTTT
TRBJ2-2 | NA | TRBD1 | TRBV29-1 | 16 | CSVEDRTGPNTGELFF | TGCAGCGTTGAAGATCGGACAGGGCCGAACACCGGGGAGCTGTTTTTT
TRBJ1-6 | NA | NA | TRBV28 | 13 | CASSPLSNSPLHF | TGTGCCAGCAGTCCTTTATCCAATTCACCCCTCCACTTT
TRBJ2-2 | NA | NA | TRBV20-1 | 13 | CSASRVDTGELFF | TGCAGTGCCAGTCGGGTAGACACCGGGGAGCTGTTTTTT
TRBJ1-5 | NA | TRBD1 | TRBV27 | 14 | CASSFSTGRQPQHF | TGTGCCAGCAGTTTTTCGACAGGGAGACAGCCCCAGCATTTT
TRBJ1-2 | few | TRBD1 | TRBV14 | 18 | CASSQDVSGTGNDYGYTF | TGTGCCAGCAGCCAAGACGTTTCCGGGACAGGCAACGACTATGGCTACACCTTC
TRBJ1-3 | NA | TRBD1 | TRBV27 | 15 | CASRRQGVAGNTIYF | TGTGCCAGCAGGAGACAGGGGGTTGCCGGAAACACCATATATTTT
TRBJ1-6 | NA | NA | TRBV10-3 | 14 | CAISERGSISPLHF | TGTGCCATCAGTGAGCGGGGTTCAATTTCACCCCTCCACTTT
TRBJ2-7 | NA | TRBD1 | TRBV20-1 | 12 | CSASRQGSEQYF | TGCAGTGCTAGTAGACAGGGATCCGAGCAGTACTTC
TRBJ2-7 | NA | NA | TRBV10-2 | 12 | CASSLISYEQYF | TGCGCCAGCAGCCTTATCTCCTACGAGCAGTACTTC
TRBJ1-2 | NA | NA | TRBV4-3 | 16 | CASSQDNRRPQSGYTF | TGCGCCAGCAGCCAAGATAACCGCAGGCCCCAAAGTGGCTACACCTTC
TRBJ2-2 | NA | TRBD1 | TRBV6-1 | 16 | CASSEWGQTLGGELFF | TGTGCCAGCAGTGAATGGGGACAGACCTTAGGCGGGGAGCTGTTTTTT
TRBJ2-7 | NA | NA | TRBV2 | 12 | CASSEVQGQQYF | TGTGCCAGCAGTGAAGTTCAGGGGCAGCAGTACTTC
TRBJ2-3 | NA | NA | TRBV20-1 | 15 | CSASPGKGMTDTQYF | TGCAGTGCTAGTCCGGGGAAGGGAATGACAGATACGCAGTATTTT
TRBJ1-2 | NA | TRBD1 | TRBV2 | 20 | CASSEPTPFRTGGLFYGYTF | TGTGCCAGCAGTGAACCAACCCCTTTCAGGACAGGGGGCCTCTTTTATGGCTACACCTTC
TRBJ1-1 | few | NA | TRBV10-3 | 13 | CAIRPGTGAEAFF | TGTGCCATCAGACCCGGGACTGGTGCAGAAGCTTTCTTT
TRBJ1-5 | few | NA | TRBV27 | 14 | CASSSSIRNQPQHF | TGTGCCAGCAGTTCCTCTATCCGCAATCAGCCCCAGCATTTT
TRBJ2-6 | NA | TRBD1 | TRBV14 | 21 | CASSQEGRTGAPFSGANVLTF | TGTGCCAGCAGCCAAGAGGGTAGGACAGGGGCCCCGTTTTCTGGGGCCAACGTCCTGACTTTC
TRBJ1-1 | NA | TRBD1 | TRBV29-1 | 12 | CSVAPSGQEAFF | TGCAGCGTCGCTCCCAGCGGACAGGAGGCTTTCTTT
TRBJ1-3 | NA | NA | TRBV15 | 14 | CATSRQGTGNTIYF | TGTGCCACCAGCAGACAGGGTACTGGAAACACCATATATTTT
TRBJ2-3 | NA | TRBD1 | TRBV7-2 | 15 | CASSIGQGVGDTQYF | TGTGCCAGCAGCATCGGGCAGGGGGTTGGAGATACGCAGTATTTT
TRBJ1-2 | NA | TRBD1 | TRBV7-9 | 15 | CASSLGGQGSHGYTF | TGTGCCAGCAGCTTAGGGGGACAGGGGAGCCATGGCTACACCTTC
TRBJ1-5 | once | NA | TRBV7-2 | 14 | CASSLYTGNQPQHF | TGTGCCAGCAGCTTATACACAGGCAATCAGCCCCAGCATTTT
TRBJ2-3 | NA | TRBD1 | TRBV2 | 17 | CASSDFSTGDSTDTQYF | TGTGCCAGCAGTGACTTCTCGACAGGGGATAGCACAGATACGCAGTATTTT
TRBJ1-1 | NA | TRBD1 | TRBV27 | 14 | CASSVQGAGTEAFF | TGTGCCAGCAGTGTACAGGGGGCGGGCACTGAAGCTTTCTTT
TRBJ1-2 | NA | NA | TRBV7-2 | 14 | CASSSPTGHDGYTF | TGTGCCAGCAGCTCACCGACAGGTCACGATGGCTACACCTTC
TRBJ2-3 | NA | NA | TRBV29-1 | 12 | CSVEGQTDTQYF | TGCAGCGTGGAAGGACAGACAGATACGCAGTATTTT
TRBJ2-3 | NA | TRBD1 | TRBV18 | 20 | CASSWATFNRGQGRSDTQYF | TGTGCCAGCTCCTGGGCGACATTCAACCGGGGACAGGGACGTTCAGATACGCAGTATTTT
TRBJ2-3 | NA | TRBD2 | TRBV4-3 | 16 | CASSQGVAGAADTQYF | TGCGCCAGCAGCCAAGGAGTAGCGGGGGCGGCAGATACGCAGTATTTT
TRBJ2-2 | NA | NA | TRBV5-1 | 15 | CASSFQGLGTGELFF | TGCGCCAGCAGCTTTCAGGGACTCGGCACCGGGGAGCTGTTTTTT
TRBJ2-5 | NA | TRBD2 | TRBV4-1 | 15 | CASSHGGSQGETQYF | TGCGCCAGCAGCCACGGCGGGAGCCAAGGGGAGACCCAGTACTTC
TRBJ1-3 | NA | NA | TRBV19 | 15 | CASSIVRVAGNTIYF | TGTGCCAGTAGTATCGTTCGGGTTGCTGGAAACACCATATATTTT
TRBJ2-7 | NA | NA | TRBV2 | 12 | CASIYQPGEQYF | TGTGCCAGCATCTATCAGCCGGGGGAGCAGTACTTC
TRBJ2-2 | NA | NA | TRBV7-2 | 14 | CASSLGFSPGELFF | TGTGCCAGCAGCTTAGGATTTAGTCCCGGGGAGCTGTTTTTT
TRBJ1-4 | NA | NA | TRBV28 | 13 | CASTLLPAGKLFF | TGTGCCAGCACCCTCCTCCCCGCGGGAAAACTGTTTTTT
TRBJ2-6 | NA | NA | TRBV6-5 | 14 | CASRRGTGANVLTF | TGTGCCAGCAGAAGGGGTACTGGGGCCAACGTCCTGACTTTC
TRBJ2-7 | NA | NA | TRBV19 | 15 | CASSIAGMSSYEQYF | TGTGCCAGTAGTATAGCCGGGATGAGCTCCTACGAGCAGTACTTC
TRBJ2-7 | NA | TRBD1 | TRBV24-1 | 16 | CATSDPGTGEAYEQYF | TGTGCCACCAGTGACCCCGGGACAGGGGAAGCCTACGAGCAGTACTTC
TRBJ2-7 | NA | NA | TRBV6-1 | 15 | CASSDMPTVYYEQYF | TGTGCCAGCAGTGATATGCCGACAGTTTACTACGAGCAGTACTTC
TRBJ2-7 | NA | TRBD1 | TRBV28 | 13 | CASSRGQGYEQYF | TGTGCCAGCAGTCGGGGACAGGGCTACGAGCAGTACTTC
TRBJ2-7 | NA | NA | TRBV2 | 12 | CASSVNRGEQYF | TGTGCCAGCAGTGTGAATCGGGGCGAGCAGTACTTC
TRBJ1-5 | NA | NA | TRBV4-3 | 14 | CASSQDTGVGSQHF | TGCGCCAGCAGCCAAGATACCGGGGTTGGGTCCCAGCATTTT
TRBJ2-3 | few | TRBD2 | TRBV5-1 | 14 | CASSLAGRSDTQYF | TGCGCCAGCAGCTTAGCGGGGAGATCAGATACGCAGTATTTT
TRBJ2-4 | NA | NA | TRBV7-9 | 17 | CASSLAGQEIAKNIQYF | TGTGCCAGCAGCTTAGCTGGCCAGGAAATAGCCAAAAACATTCAGTACTTC
TRBJ1-5 | NA | TRBD1 | TRBV27 | 14 | CASRMTGGNQPQHF | TGTGCCAGCAGGATGACAGGGGGAAACCAGCCCCAGCATTTT
TRBJ1-5 | NA | NA | TRBV27 | 14 | CASSLENSNQPQHF | TGTGCCAGCAGTTTGGAGAATTCTAATCAGCCCCAGCATTTT
TRBJ2-5 | NA | NA | TRBV18 | 15 | CASSPPSLRGSDQYF | TGTGCCAGCTCACCACCTTCCCTGCGGGGTTCTGACCAGTACTTC
TRBJ2-5 | NA | NA | TRBV5-1 | 17 | CASSLAGAGGSPETQYF | TGCGCCAGCAGCTTGGCTGGGGCAGGGGGGTCACCCGAGACCCAGTACTTC
TRBJ1-1 | NA | NA | TRBV2 | 13 | CASNGQRNTEAFF | TGTGCCAGCAATGGACAGAGAAACACTGAAGCTTTCTTT
TRBJ1-4 | NA | NA | TRBV6-5 | 15 | CASSRAGTSNEKLFF | TGTGCCAGCAGCCGAGCCGGGACTTCTAATGAAAAACTGTTTTTT
TRBJ1-6 | NA | TRBD1 | TRBV25-1 | 17 | CASMSGTGVSYNSPLHF | TGTGCCAGCATGTCCGGGACAGGGGTGTCCTATAATTCACCCCTCCACTTT